This TCR beta chain was captured by sequencing in a study of blood T cell repertoires in COVID-19. In the study overall: PBMCs, B-cell-depleted T cells, or T cells were the source of the cDNA or gDNA that made up the material.

Those enrolled, adults aged 18 to 89 years, came from 25 or so US areas. In assigning cohorts, the study relied on participant-reported clinical history. Authors' analysis steps: It was from reference gene primer amplification that nucleated cell counts were estimated. Sequencing was performed with immunoSEQ multiplex PCR; in TCRdb, only in-frame clones are kept and a portion is missing. V, J and clone size are taken as reported in that table, and D and trimming were inferred from the DNA itself. Counted here are approximately 330,000 clones, roughly 90% occurring once; the ten biggest clones make up more than 9%. The germline V gene encodes CDR1 MNHEY and CDR2 SMNVEV (reference sequence). The CDR3 totals 12 residues. Trimming at V came to 1 base and at J to 9 bases, leaving 1 base not matched to a gene.

The material sequenced was PBMCs or T cells enriched from blood (not recorded which). The sequence was obtained from a woman under 40 who had recovered from COVID-19. V is TRBV27 and J is TRBJ2-3; 7 nucleotides agree with TRBD2. CDR3 sequence (DNA): TGTGCCAGCAGTTTATGGCGGGGGACGCAGTATTTT. This gives the protein CASSLWRGTQYF.